These T cell receptor beta chains were read from a single sample in a study of blood T cell repertoires in COVID-19. TCRdb's copy holds only in-frame clones and misses some; the assay was immunoSEQ multiplex PCR. The table includes roughly 67,000 clones, around 80% detected once. Sequenced material: peripheral blood. These receptors all come from a human donor in a cohort sampled during active COVID-19. Each CDR3 is given with its conserved first and last residue. D genes are given only for firm matches. For some rows the clone size is stated as once, few or many, or as a class when expanded; others skip it.

TRBD1	few	TRBV5-1	TRBJ2-2	TGCGCCAGCAGCCCTACAGGGGAGTCCGGGGAGCTGTTTTTT	CASSPTGESGELFF
TRBD2	-	TRBV10-1	TRBJ2-7	TGCGCCAGTTCCGGGGGGTCTCGACCGGAGCAGTACTTC	CASSGGSRPEQYF
-	few	TRBV7-2	TRBJ2-5	TGTGCCAGCACCGCTATGACACCGCAAGAGACCCAGTACTTC	CASTAMTPQETQYF
-	-	TRBV10-2	TRBJ2-3	TGCGCCAGCAGTGAGCCTCCAGGGGGCACAGATACGCAGTATTTT	CASSEPPGGTDTQYF
TRBD1	-	TRBV4-1	TRBJ2-3	TGCGCCAGCAGCCAGGGACAGGCGAGCACAGATACGCAGTATTTT	CASSQGQASTDTQYF
-	many	TRBV11-2	TRBJ2-7	TGTGCCAGTTCTGGGGGCCTCTCCTACGAGCAGTACTTC	CASSGGLSYEQYF
TRBD2	-	TRBV11-3	TRBJ2-3	TGTGCCAGCAGCTTAGCGGGGGGGATGAAAGATACGCAGTATTTT	CASSLAGGMKDTQYF
-	-	TRBV2	TRBJ2-7	TGTGCCAGCAGGCGGGACGGAAGCTCCTACGAGCAGTACTTC	CASRRDGSSYEQYF
-	-	TRBV5-4	TRBJ1-4	TGTGCCAGCAGCGTTGAACCGATTTCCAGACTGTTTTTT	CASSVEPISRLFF
TRBD1	-	TRBV18	TRBJ2-3	TGTGCCAGCTCACCAGACGGACAGGGGCGAGATACGCAGTATTTT	CASSPDGQGRDTQYF
TRBD2	-	TRBV3-1/TRBV3-2	TRBJ2-1	TGTGCCAGCAGCCCAAGGTGGCCCCGGGGGGGTTCCTACAATGAGCAGTTCTTC	CASSPRWPRGGSYNEQFF
-	-	TRBV28	TRBJ2-3	TGTGCCTCCCCCGCGGAGGGGGCACCCTTAGATACGCAGTATTTT	CASPAEGAPLDTQYF
-	-	TRBV28	TRBJ1-5	TGTGCCAGCAGTTACACCTGGACGGGGGGGAATCAGCCCCAGCATTTT	CASSYTWTGGNQPQHF
TRBD1	-	TRBV27	TRBJ2-7	TGTGCCAGCAGTGTGGGACAGGGGCCCGTCTACGAGCAGTACTTC	CASSVGQGPVYEQYF
-	-	TRBV21-1	TRBJ1-2	TGTGCCAGCAGCCCTAGAGCCGAGGGTCTCGCTACTAACTATGGCTACACCTTC	CASSPRAEGLATNYGYTF
-	-	TRBV30	TRBJ1-3	TGTGCCTGGAGCAGCTCTGGAAACACCATATATTTT	CAWSSSGNTIYF
TRBD2	-	TRBV4-3	TRBJ2-3	TGCGCCAGCAGCCAAGACGCGGGGGGCACAGATACGCAGTATTTT	CASSQDAGGTDTQYF
-	-	TRBV23-1	TRBJ2-2	TGCGCCAGCAGTCATGAGGGGAACACCGGGGAGCTGTTTTTT	CASSHEGNTGELFF
TRBD2	-	TRBV6-2/TRBV6-3	TRBJ2-7	TGTGCCAGCTGCCAGCTGGGACAGGGTAGACTAGCGGGGGACGAGCAGTACTTC	CASCQLGQGRLAGDEQYF
TRBD1	once	TRBV6-6	TRBJ2-2	TGTGCCAGCACCAACGAGGACAGGGACACCGGGGAGCTGTTTTTT	CASTNEDRDTGELFF
-	-	TRBV7-2	TRBJ1-1	TGTGCCAGCAGCCCAAAGACTGAGGGAAAAGAAGCTTTCTTT	CASSPKTEGKEAFF
-	-	TRBV20-1	TRBJ2-5	TGCAGTGCAACTAGTGAGACCCAGTACTTC	CSATSETQYF
-	-	TRBV7-2	TRBJ2-5	TGTGCCAGCAGTAGGGGAGAGACCCAGTACTTC	CASSRGETQYF
-	few	TRBV7-7	TRBJ2-1	TGTGCTAGCAGCTTAGGTGTGGACAGCAGCTACAATGAGCAGTTCTTC	CASSLGVDSSYNEQFF
-	-	TRBV5-1	TRBJ2-3	TGCGCCAGCAGCCCTGGATCCGGCAGGAGCACAGATACGCAGTATTTT	CASSPGSGRSTDTQYF
TRBD1	-	TRBV10-1	TRBJ2-7	TGCGCCAGCAGTGAGGGACAGGGCTACGAGCAGTACTTC	CASSEGQGYEQYF
TRBD1	-	TRBV11-2	TRBJ2-7	TGTGCCAGCAGTCGGGACAGGCTAAGCTCCTACGAGCAGTACTTC	CASSRDRLSSYEQYF
-	-	TRBV7-2	TRBJ1-5	TGTGCCAGCAGCTTAGGGTCAGGGATGAATCAGCCCCAGCATTTT	CASSLGSGMNQPQHF
-	-	TRBV7-2	TRBJ1-1	TGTGCCAGCAGCTCGGGCGGGGGATGGGCTTTCTTT	CASSSGGGWAFF
TRBD1	few	TRBV7-2	TRBJ1-5	TGTGCCAGCAGCTTGACAGGGAATAGCAATCAGCCCCAGCATTTT	CASSLTGNSNQPQHF
TRBD1	-	TRBV28	TRBJ1-2	TGTGCCAGCAGTTTTCCGACAGGGCGTAACTATGGCTACACCTTC	CASSFPTGRNYGYTF
TRBD1	few	TRBV29-1	TRBJ1-1	TGCAGCACCCGGACAGGGGGGAACACTGAAGCTTTCTTT	CSTRTGGNTEAFF
TRBD2	-	TRBV6-5	TRBJ2-1	TGTGCCAGCAGTAGGGGACTAGGGCACAATGAGCAGTTCTTC	CASSRGLGHNEQFF
TRBD1	-	TRBV15	TRBJ1-5	TGTGCCACCGGACAGGGGGCAACTCAGCCCCAGCATTTT	CATGQGATQPQHF
TRBD2	-	TRBV29-1	TRBJ2-7	TGCAGCGTGACGGGGACTAGCGGATACGAGCAGTACTTC	CSVTGTSGYEQYF
-	-	TRBV12-3/TRBV12-4	TRBJ1-1	TGTGCCAGCAGCCGAGGTACGAACACTGAAGCTTTCTTT	CASSRGTNTEAFF
TRBD2	-	TRBV10-3	TRBJ2-5	TGTGCCATCAGTGAGGAAGCGGGGGGGCGGGAGACCCAGTACTTC	CAISEEAGGRETQYF
TRBD1	-	TRBV7-2	TRBJ2-7	TGTGCCAGCAGCCCGTCGGGACAGATAGCCTACGAGCAGTACTTC	CASSPSGQIAYEQYF
TRBD2	once	TRBV5-1	TRBJ2-1	TGCGCCAGCAGCACGGGACTAGCGGGGCACAATGAGCAGTTCTTC	CASSTGLAGHNEQFF
TRBD1	-	TRBV3-1/TRBV3-2	TRBJ1-6	TGTGCCAGCAGCCAACAGGGGGCGAATTCACCCCTCCACTTT	CASSQQGANSPLHF
-	few	TRBV3-1/TRBV3-2	TRBJ1-6	TGTGCCAGCAGGGGAGGCACCTATAATTCACCCCTCCACTTT	CASRGGTYNSPLHF
TRBD1	-	TRBV19	TRBJ2-1	TGTGCCAGCACGACAGGGTACAATGAGCAGTTCTTC	CASTTGYNEQFF
TRBD1	-	TRBV5-1	TRBJ2-3	TGCGCCAGCAGCTCGGAAAACAGGGGTAGCGGCACAGATACGCAGTATTTT	CASSSENRGSGTDTQYF
-	-	TRBV3-1/TRBV3-2	TRBJ1-6	TGTGCCAGCAGCCAAGATGTAGGGAGTAATTCACCCCTCCACTTT	CASSQDVGSNSPLHF
-	-	TRBV25-1	TRBJ2-1	TGTGCCAGCAGTGAACTAGGTGGAAGTCCCTCGGAAAATGAGCAGTTCTTC	CASSELGGSPSENEQFF
TRBD1	-	TRBV5-6	TRBJ2-5	TGTGCCACGTGTATGACAGGGAATCAAGAGACCCAGTACTTC	CATCMTGNQETQYF
-	-	TRBV11-2	TRBJ2-7	TGTGCCAGCAGCCCGCCGGTGTGGAGAAAGGCTTACGAGCAGTACTTC	CASSPPVWRKAYEQYF
-	-	TRBV13	TRBJ2-1	TGTGCCAGCAGCCCCGGGTTGAAGGGGAGGACATACAATGAGCAGTTCTTC	CASSPGLKGRTYNEQFF
TRBD1	-	TRBV19	TRBJ1-5	TGTGCCAGTAGTACAGGACAGGGCAATCAGCCCCAGCATTTT	CASSTGQGNQPQHF
TRBD1	-	TRBV2	TRBJ2-6	TGTGCCAGCAGCCAATTGGGGACAGGGGGCTCCGGGGCCAACGTCCTGACTTTC	CASSQLGTGGSGANVLTF
-	-	TRBV18	TRBJ2-7	TGTGCCAGCTCACCACGAAGGAGCTCCTACGAGCAGTACTTC	CASSPRRSSYEQYF
-	once	TRBV7-2	TRBJ1-4	TGTGCCAGCAGCTTAAGAGGGGGAAATGAAAAACTGTTTTTT	CASSLRGGNEKLFF
TRBD1	-	TRBV28	TRBJ2-3	TGTGCCAGCAGTTTTTTAGGGGGCCGGCGCACAGATACGCAGTATTTT	CASSFLGGRRTDTQYF
TRBD2	-	TRBV11-3	TRBJ2-3	TGTGCCAGCAGCCCCCTGATGGGGCGCGGGAGGGCCGCAGATACGCAGTATTTT	CASSPLMGRGRAADTQYF
-	-	TRBV12-3/TRBV12-4	TRBJ1-5	TGTGCCAGCAGTTTTTATCCTCAGCCCCAGCATTTT	CASSFYPQPQHF